One sample yielded the 3 T cell receptor beta chains listed below, sequenced in a study of T cells in Graves' hyperthyroidism and ophthalmopathy. The TCR beta CDR3 regions underwent amplification using RNA transcripts as the source. Primed by the HTBI set, a first-round RT-PCR was run on the TCR CDR3. In TCRdb, the multiplex PCR reads were re-called with MiXCR into one record per CDR3 protein. Of around 600,000 distinct CDR3 sequences in the sample, 14% were seen once. The sample was blood. These receptors came from a woman between 45 and 65 years old with Graves' ophthalmopathy.

This clonotype came up many times. The rearrangement uses TRBV6-6 and TRBJ2-3; D gene ambiguous. The CDR3 covers 15 residues. Germline values: CDR1 MNHNY, CDR2 SVGAGI (reference sequence). V dropped 2 bases and J dropped 3 bases, with 12 bases sitting between them. Here the CDR3 reads CASSYPEVRTDTQYF. CDR3 coding DNA: TGTGCCAGCAGTTACCCTGAGGTTCGGACAGATACGCAGTATTTT.

This chain joins TRBV19 and TRBJ1-1; unclear D gene. With 9 bases removed from V and 1 base from J, the gap between germline ends came to 15 bases. The germline gives CDR1 LNHDA, CDR2 SQIVND (reference sequence). The CDR3 totals 14 residues. CDR3 protein: CASSPQTSNTEAFF. The CDR3 DNA sequence: TGTGCCAGCAGTCCCCAGACATCGAACACTGAAGCTTTCTTT.

This chain joins TRBV3-1 and TRBJ2-3; D may be TRBD2 (7 bases). In germline, CDR1 is LGHDT, CDR2 YNNKEL (reference sequence). V lost 6 bases, J lost 4 bases, and 20 bases lay in between. This CDR3 contains 16 residues. The CDR3 is CASSYGFSGGADTQYF. CDR3 nucleotide sequence: TGTGCCAGCAGTTATGGATTCTCGGGGGGCGCAGATACGCAGTATTTT.